These T cell receptor beta chains were read from a single sample in a study of blood T cell repertoires in COVID-19. Sequenced by immunoSEQ multiplex PCR; TCRdb stores in-frame clones only, minus some. This table has some 77,000 clones, 90% appearing once. The material sequenced was peripheral blood. The source is an elderly woman with active or convalescent COVID-19. The CDR3 runs from the conserved cysteine through the conserved F or W. The order of the fields is V gene, D gene, J gene, clone size, CDR3 DNA, CDR3 protein. The D gene is left open where the match is weak. Size is stated for part of the rows, as once, few or many counts, or as a class when the clone is expanded.

TRBV3-1/TRBV3-2	TRBD2	TRBJ2-1	NA	TGTGCCAGCAGCCAAGAACCCCTAGCGGGAGGGCCTGAGCAGTTCTTC	CASSQEPLAGGPEQFF
TRBV7-3	NA	TRBJ1-2	once	TGTGCCAGCAGCTTAAGTAACATTGATAACTATGGCTACACCTTC	CASSLSNIDNYGYTF
TRBV10-2	NA	TRBJ1-3	few	TGCGCCAGCAGTGAGTTGGCGACAGAAAACACCATATATTTT	CASSELATENTIYF
TRBV19	TRBD2	TRBJ2-6	NA	TGTGCCAGTAGTGGGGGACTAGCGGCTGGGGCCAACGTCCTGACTTTC	CASSGGLAAGANVLTF
TRBV18	TRBD1	TRBJ2-7	NA	TGTGCCAGCTCACCGGGACAGGGTTTTTACGAGCAGTACTTC	CASSPGQGFYEQYF
TRBV6-4	NA	TRBJ2-2	NA	TGTGCCAGCAGTGACTCGGCGGGATCCGGGGAGCTGTTTTTT	CASSDSAGSGELFF
TRBV6-6	NA	TRBJ2-7	NA	TGTGCCAGCAGTCGAGGGAGCAGGGGAAGGTCCTACGAGCAGTACTTC	CASSRGSRGRSYEQYF
TRBV11-2	NA	TRBJ2-7	NA	TGTGCCAGCAGCTTAACCCCAATGGGAGTACTTAATTCTTACGAGCAGTACTTC	CASSLTPMGVLNSYEQYF
TRBV29-1	TRBD1	TRBJ2-5	NA	TGCAGCGTCGTACGACAGGGGGAGACCCAGTACTTC	CSVVRQGETQYF
TRBV14	NA	TRBJ2-4	NA	TGTGCCAGCAGCCAAGGCTCAGGTCTCGGAGGCAAAAACATTCAGTACTTC	CASSQGSGLGGKNIQYF
TRBV6-6	TRBD2	TRBJ2-7	NA	TGTGCCAGCAGCAAAACGGCGGGAGGAGGCTACGAGCAGTACTTC	CASSKTAGGGYEQYF
TRBV28	TRBD1	TRBJ1-5	NA	TGTGCCAGCAGTTTTCAGGGGGACAATCAGCCCCAGCATTTT	CASSFQGDNQPQHF
TRBV29-1	NA	TRBJ1-2	NA	TGCAGCGTTGATAGCGTCAGTAACTATGGCTACACCTTC	CSVDSVSNYGYTF
TRBV2	NA	TRBJ1-6	NA	TGTGCCAGCAGTGTCGGGGTTAATAATTCACCCCTCCACTTT	CASSVGVNNSPLHF
TRBV27	NA	TRBJ1-5	NA	TGTGCCAGCAGTTGGTTTGGCAGTAGCAATCAGCCCCAGCATTTT	CASSWFGSSNQPQHF
TRBV5-1	TRBD2	TRBJ2-1	NA	TGCGCCAGCAGCTCAGAGACTAGCACTTCCCATGGGTTCTTC	CASSSETSTSHGFF
TRBV6-6	NA	TRBJ1-2	NA	TGTGCCACAGCAGCCGGGACATACTACAACTATGGCTACACCTTC	CATAAGTYYNYGYTF
TRBV19	NA	TRBJ1-6	NA	TGTGCCAGCAGCACCCAGGGGATCAATTCACCCCTCCACTTT	CASSTQGINSPLHF
TRBV6-2/TRBV6-3	NA	TRBJ1-5	NA	TGTGCCAGCAGTTACTACGGGGCAGGGGATCATCAGCCCCAGCATTTT	CASSYYGAGDHQPQHF
TRBV7-8	NA	TRBJ2-3	NA	TGTGCCAGCACCCTCAGGACAGTCGATACGCAGTATTTT	CASTLRTVDTQYF
TRBV2	TRBD1	TRBJ1-5	NA	TGTGCCAGCAGTTCAGCGACAGGGGGCAATCAGCCCCAGCATTTT	CASSSATGGNQPQHF
TRBV28	NA	TRBJ1-5	NA	TGTGCCAGCGTAGCGGCAGGGCCCTATAATCAGCCCCAGCATTTT	CASVAAGPYNQPQHF
TRBV5-1	TRBD1	TRBJ1-2	NA	TGCGCCAGCAGCCCCCAGGCGGGACAGATCTATGGCTACACCTTC	CASSPQAGQIYGYTF
TRBV28	TRBD1	TRBJ1-3	NA	TGTGCCAGCAGCATACAGGGGGCGAGGGGAAACACCATATATTTT	CASSIQGARGNTIYF
TRBV6-2/TRBV6-3	TRBD2	TRBJ2-3	once	TGTGCCAGCAGTTACCGGCTAGCGGGCGGAGATACGCAGTATTTT	CASSYRLAGGDTQYF
TRBV28	NA	TRBJ1-2	NA	TGTGCCAGCAACGGGGTTAACTATGGCTACACCTTC	CASNGVNYGYTF
TRBV21-1	NA	TRBJ1-2	NA	TGTGCCAGCAGCAAAGTCGGAGGGGACAGGGGCTCCTATGGCTACACCTTC	CASSKVGGDRGSYGYTF
TRBV28	TRBD1	TRBJ2-7	NA	TGTGCCAGCAGCACCCCGGGACAGGGCCCCTCCTACGAGCAGTACTTC	CASSTPGQGPSYEQYF
TRBV15	TRBD1	TRBJ1-4	NA	TGTGCCACCAGCAGAGGAGGGACAGGAGGGGAAAAACTGTTTTTT	CATSRGGTGGEKLFF
TRBV30	NA	TRBJ2-3	NA	TGTGCCTGGAGTTTGGGAGTCACAGATACGCAGTATTTT	CAWSLGVTDTQYF
TRBV11-2	NA	TRBJ2-7	many	TGTGCCAGCAGCTTAGACACAGGCCAAGAGCAGTACTTC	CASSLDTGQEQYF
TRBV29-1	NA	TRBJ2-7	NA	TGCAGCGTAGGGAAGGGGCAGGGCTACGAGCAGTACTTC	CSVGKGQGYEQYF
TRBV4-1	TRBD2	TRBJ2-2	NA	TGCGCCAGCAGCCAGGCTCGAGGACTAGCGACAAGGTTATCCGGGGAGCTGTTTTTT	CASSQARGLATRLSGELFF
TRBV19	NA	TRBJ1-1	once	TGTGCCAGTACAGGGCCCAACACTGAAGCTTTCTTT	CASTGPNTEAFF
TRBV7-8	NA	TRBJ1-1	NA	TGTGCCAGCAGCTTAGCGTGGCAGGGAGGCACTGAAGCTTTCTTT	CASSLAWQGGTEAFF
TRBV15	NA	TRBJ1-2	NA	TGTGCCACCAGCAGAGTACAGGCCTATGGCTACACCTTC	CATSRVQAYGYTF
TRBV28	TRBD1	TRBJ1-2	NA	TGTGCCAGCAGGACAGGGGGCATCTATGGCTACACCTTC	CASRTGGIYGYTF
TRBV6-4	NA	TRBJ2-7	NA	TGTGCCAGCAGTGCCCGGGTAGGGGCCTACGAGCAGTACTTC	CASSARVGAYEQYF
TRBV15	TRBD1	TRBJ2-6	NA	TGTGCCACCAGCAGGGACAGGGTTGGGGCCAACGTCCTGACTTTC	CATSRDRVGANVLTF
TRBV27	TRBD2	TRBJ2-1	NA	TGTGCCAGCAGGCCGGGACTAGCCCACAATGAGCAGTTCTTC	CASRPGLAHNEQFF
TRBV5-5	NA	TRBJ1-4	NA	TGTGCCAGCAGCCCTAGGGGGGGTCTTATTGAAAAACTGTTTTTT	CASSPRGGLIEKLFF
TRBV7-8	NA	TRBJ1-4	NA	TGTGCCAGCAGCTTACAGGGATCAGGGGAAAAACTGTTTTTT	CASSLQGSGEKLFF
TRBV7-8	NA	TRBJ1-4	NA	TGTGCCAGCACGGGGGAACAGCCTGTGGGGAAACTGTTTTTT	CASTGEQPVGKLFF
TRBV5-4	NA	TRBJ2-1	NA	TGTGCCAGCAGCTTGGTGGGCAGCTACCACAATGAGCAGTTCTTC	CASSLVGSYHNEQFF
TRBV5-4	TRBD1	TRBJ1-2	NA	TGTGCCAGCAGCTTGATCGACAGGGAGGACTATGGCTACACCTTC	CASSLIDREDYGYTF
TRBV23-1	NA	TRBJ2-7	NA	TGCGCCAGCACTTCACCCAGGGTGAAGTACTTC	CASTSPRVKYF
TRBV15	NA	TRBJ2-1	NA	TGTGCCACCAGCAGAGTTGACACCCTTGGGGAGCAGTTCTTC	CATSRVDTLGEQFF
TRBV4-1	NA	TRBJ1-4	NA	TGCGCCAGCAGCCAATATGATGAAAAACTGTTTTTT	CASSQYDEKLFF
TRBV5-6	NA	TRBJ1-1	NA	TGTGCCAGCAGCTTGAACAGGAGGGCCACTGAAGCTTTCTTT	CASSLNRRATEAFF
TRBV12-3/TRBV12-4	NA	TRBJ1-2	once	TGTGCCAGCAGTTGGGGCGGTGACTATGGCTACACCTTC	CASSWGGDYGYTF
TRBV10-1	NA	TRBJ1-3	NA	TGCGCCAGCAGTGAGGGAATCCTTACCGGCGGGGGTGGAAACACCATATATTTT	CASSEGILTGGGGNTIYF
TRBV6-5	NA	TRBJ2-6	once	TGTGCCAGCAGTTACACCAGTGATGGCGGGGCCAACGTCCTGACTTTC	CASSYTSDGGANVLTF
TRBV19	NA	TRBJ2-1	NA	TGTGCCAGTAGTATAAAGGGCGGTCTAGCTTTCCTATACAATGAGCAGTTCTTC	CASSIKGGLAFLYNEQFF
TRBV18	TRBD1	TRBJ1-3	few	TGTGCCAGCTCAAACTCACAGGGGACCTCTGGAAACACCATATATTTT	CASSNSQGTSGNTIYF